A single sample is the source of the 19 T cell receptor beta chains below, sequenced in a study of T cells after yellow fever vaccination. TCRdb re-called the 5' RACE reads with MiXCR, one entry per CDR3 protein. The repertoire consists of over 70,000 distinct CDR3 sequences, with around 7.3% occurring once and the leading ten covering roughly two fifths. This specimen was CD8+ T cells sorted from PBMCs, taken on the day of the yellow fever booster vaccination. The origin of the receptors is a man aged 25-40 years who received the YFV17D yellow fever vaccine.

This rearrangement joins TRBV7-6 to TRBJ1-4; D is unresolved. The ends were cut back, 1 base at V and 8 bases at J, with 14 bases in the middle. CDR3 length: 15 residues. Per germline, CDR1 SGHVS and CDR2 FNYEAQ. The CDR3 spells CASSLEYLSGEKLFF. CDR3 coding DNA: TGTGCCAGCAGCTTAGAATATCTCTCCGGGGAAAAACTGTTTTTT.

The chain joins TRBV5-1 to TRBJ2-7, with 13 positions matching TRBD2. This CDR3 has 15 amino acids. V trimming: 3 bases; J trimming: 4 bases; junction bases outside the gene matches: 4. Per germline, CDR1 SGHRS and CDR2 YFSETQ. The CDR3 region is CASSSGLAGAYEQYF. DNA for the CDR3: TGCGCCAGCAGCTCCGGACTAGCGGGAGCGTACGAGCAGTACTTC.

This clonotype was recorded at least ten times. Its ends do not fully match the called genes, so a read error is possible. V usage is TRBV7-7 and J usage is TRBJ2-5; D unclear. The CDR3 runs 14 residues. The germline gives CDR1 SSHAT, CDR2 FNYEAQ (reference sequence). The CDR3 loop is CASSAGEIQETQYF. CDR3 bases: TGTGCTAGCAGCGCTGGAGAGATCCAAGAGACCCAGTACTTC.

As DNA, the CDR3 is TGTGCCAGCAGCCAAGGGAATCCGGGACTAAGCACAGATACGCAGTATTTT. As protein: CASSQGNPGLSTDTQYF. The rearrangement links TRBV14 to TRBJ2-3, with 7 positions matching TRBD2. Germline-derived CDR1 and CDR2 are SGHDN and FVKESK. CDR3 length: 17 amino acids. J lost 0 bases, V lost 1 base, and 7 bases had no gene match.

The chain carries TRBV11-2 and TRBJ2-1; maybe TRBD2 (5 bases). V lost 3 bases, J lost 2 bases, and 8 bases lay in between. CDR3 size: 14 residues. Germline CDR1 is SGHAT and CDR2 is FQNNGV. The CDR3 DNA follows: TGTGCCAGCAGCTTCGAGGGTCCCTACAATGAGCAGTTCTTC. This encodes CASSFEGPYNEQFF.

The gene calls are TRBV7-6 and TRBJ2-1, with D maybe TRBD1 (6 bases). Germline V CDR1 and CDR2: SGHVS, FNYEAQ. The ends were cut back, 6 bases at V and 4 bases at J, with 16 bases in the middle. The CDR3 contains 15 residues. The CDR3 sequence is CASRGGQDTYNEQFF. CDR3 coding DNA: TGTGCCAGCAGAGGGGGACAAGATACTTACAATGAGCAGTTCTTC.

The chain uses TRBV11-2 and TRBJ2-5; TRBD2 agrees at 7 bases. V shed 7 bases, J shed 3 bases, and the junction held 14 bases outside the gene matches. This CDR3 region has 16 residues. Germline lookup yields CDR1 SGHAT and CDR2 FQNNGV. CDR3 amino acids: CASNAGVSTIEETQYF. In DNA, the CDR3 is TGTGCCAGCAACGCGGGAGTAAGCACAATAGAAGAGACCCAGTACTTC.

V is TRBV4-2 and J is TRBJ2-1; no clear D gene. V was trimmed by 0 bases and J by 2 bases, leaving 14 bases between them. The CDR3 spans 17 residues. Germline V gene sequence: CDR1 LGHNA, CDR2 YNFKEQ. CDR3 nucleotide sequence: TGTGCCAGCAGCCAAGAAGGTTCCGCCACAACCTACAATGAGCAGTTCTTC. Translating it yields CASSQEGSATTYNEQFF.

The chain is built from TRBV5-6 and TRBJ2-1; D perhaps matches TRBD2 (6 bases). The CDR3 is 12 residues long. CDR1 is SGHDT and CDR2 is YYEEEE in the germline V gene. Trimming took off 3 bases at V and 10 bases at J, with 11 bases between the two ends. The CDR3 DNA reads as TGTGCCAGCAGCTCGAGCGCGGGGGAGCAGTTCTTC. As protein: CASSSSAGEQFF.

This clonotype appeared a few times. This sequence joins TRBV5-5 and TRBJ2-7, with unresolved D. CDR3 length: 13 amino acids. The germline V gene has CDR1 SGHKS and CDR2 YYEKEE (reference sequence). Trimming shortened V by 4 bases and J by 2 bases, and 10 bases separated the two germline ends. The CDR3 loop reads CASSPPQTYEQYF. The CDR3 coding sequence is TGTGCCAGCAGCCCGCCGCAGACCTACGAGCAGTACTTC.

A remark on this clonotype: The junction departs from germline at one end; a sequencing error may be responsible. The chain couples TRBV20-1 to TRBJ2-5; TRBD2 matches 11 bases. Germline values: CDR1 DFQATT, CDR2 SNEGSKA (reference sequence). This CDR3 spans 14 amino acids. CDR3 in amino acids: CSASNSGRVETKYF. In DNA form, the CDR3 reads TGCAGTGCTAGTAATAGCGGGAGGGTAGAGACCAAGTACTTC.

This clonotype was picked up many times. The chain employs TRBV16 and TRBJ1-5, with D possibly TRBD1 on 5 matching bases. The V and J ends lost 0 bases and 2 bases respectively, with 23 bases between them. Germline V gene lookup returns CDR1 KGHSY and CDR2 FQNENV. The CDR3 extends over 20 amino acids. The CDR3 DNA sequence: TGTGCCAGCAGCCAATCTAAATCTGAGGGACTTTACGGGGGCAATCAGCCCCAGCATTTT. It codes for CASSQSKSEGLYGGNQPQHF.

This clonotype was seen many times. V usage is TRBV4-3 and J usage is TRBJ2-7; D gene unclear. The length of the CDR3 is 15 residues. Trimming pared 4 bases from V and 0 bases from J, leaving 13 bases between. Germline V gene lookup returns CDR1 LGHNA and CDR2 YSLEER. The CDR3 protein is CASSPEWYNSYEQYF. DNA for the CDR3: TGCGCCAGCAGCCCTGAATGGTACAACTCCTACGAGCAGTACTTC.

The sample holds a few counts of this clonotype. This chain links TRBV18 with TRBJ1-2, with unresolved D. The germline V and J ends were trimmed by 4 bases and 4 bases, with 13 bases remaining between them. Looked up from germline, CDR1 is KGHSH and CDR2 is LQKENI. The CDR3 extends over 14 amino acids. CDR3 coding DNA: TGTGCCAGCTCACGGCTCGAGGCGGCCTATGGCTACACCTTC. Translating gives CASSRLEAAYGYTF. Together with reference TRBV18 and TRBJ1-2, the CDR3 gives the full variable domain: NAGVMQNPRHLVRRRGQEARLRCSPMKGHSHVYWYRQLPEEGLKFMVYLQKENIIDESGMPKERFSAEFPKEGPSILRIQQVVRGDSAAYFCASSRLEAAYGYTFGSGTRLTVV.

This clonotype was seen repeatedly, ten times or more. The V gene is TRBV4-3, the J gene TRBJ2-7; D possibly corresponds to TRBD2 (6 bases). CDR3 length: 17 residues. Germline CDR1 and CDR2: LGHNA and YSLEER. The ends were cut back, 1 base at V and 2 bases at J, with 18 bases in the middle. CDR3 amino acids: CASSQGAFVSGTYEQYF. As DNA, the CDR3 is TGCGCCAGCAGCCAAGGCGCTTTCGTTAGCGGAACCTACGAGCAGTACTTC.

In this sample, this clonotype turned up many times. V and J are TRBV9 and TRBJ2-2; tentatively, D is TRBD1 (6 bases). Germline V gives CDR1 SGDLS, CDR2 YYNGEE. Trimming pared 4 bases from V and 6 bases from J, leaving 10 bases between. CDR3 length: 13 residues. The CDR3 DNA follows: TGTGCCAGCAGCCTCAGGGGTGCCGGGGAGCTGTTTTTT. It is translated as CASSLRGAGELFF.

This clonotype appeared a few times. This chain uses TRBV20-1 with TRBJ2-3; the match to TRBD2 covers 15 bases. The germline gives CDR1 DFQATT, CDR2 SNEGSKA (reference sequence). With V trimmed by 2 bases and J by 3 bases, 9 bases remained unmatched. The CDR3 totals 18 residues. In nucleotides, the CDR3 is TGCAGTGCTAGAACCGGGACTAGCGGGAGGTGGAGGACAGATACGCAGTATTTT. It specifies CSARTGTSGRWRTDTQYF.

The rearrangement uses TRBV21-1 and TRBJ2-3; TRBD1 is taken as the D call from the table, unchecked against the DNA. TRBV21-1 is classified as a pseudogene. There are 17 residues in the CDR3. CDR3: CASSKEPGWYGTDTQYF. The CDR3 DNA reads as TGTGCCAGCAGCAAAGAACCGGGGTGGTATGGCACAGATACGCAGTATTTT.

V gene TRBV20-1 combines with J gene TRBJ1-1, with D uncertain. The ends were cut back, 6 bases at V and 1 base at J, with 9 bases in the middle. The CDR3 is 12 amino acids. Germline values: CDR1 DFQATT, CDR2 SNEGSKA (reference sequence). CDR3 nucleotides: TGCAGTGCCTGGGAGAAGAACACTGAAGCTTTCTTT. It encodes CSAWEKNTEAFF.